The source of this T cell receptor (beta chain) is a study of cytomegalovirus exposure and HLA in healthy donors. Study details: In terms of ancestry, the Caucasian-associated cluster contained about four fifths of the roughly 360 genotyped donors.

This CDR3 contains 15 residues. Germline CDR1 SGHRS, CDR2 YFSETQ. V dropped 5 bases and J dropped 0 bases, with 11 bases sitting between them. It was with 60 Vbeta and 13 Jbeta primers that the PCR ran. The protocol was immunoSEQ multiplex PCR, while the TCRdb copy is restricted to in-frame clones and leaves out a portion. The sample includes approximately 160,000 clones, around 80% of them seen just once. The chain recombines TRBV5-1 with TRBJ2-2; unclear D gene. The specimen was PBMCs. The TCR originated in a woman in her 30s in good health and CMV-seropositive. The CDR3: CASSSLLANTGELFF. Here the CDR3 DNA reads TGCGCCAGCAGTAGTCTTCTAGCGAACACCGGGGAGCTGTTTTTT. The full variable domain, in which reference TRBV5-1 and TRBJ2-2 provide the parts outside the CDR3, is KAGVTQTPRYLIKTRGQQVTLSCSPISGHRSVSWYQQTPGQGLQFLFEYFSETQRNKGNFPGRFSGRQFSNSRSEMNVSTLELGDSALYLCASSSLLANTGELFFGEGSRLTVL.